This T cell receptor (beta chain) was recorded in a study of cytomegalovirus exposure and HLA in healthy donors. Study in general: The 120 or so validation repertoires were produced on the same platform as the 500 to 800 repertoires of the first cohort. This was reported in a later analysis. Study observations and caveats: It was 150 to 200 TCR beta chains that were listed as cytomegalovirus-associated. Rare sequences made up most TCRs, while some public TCRs were found in many donors. Through in vitro validation, three CMV-associated chains were shown to be specific for CMV antigens.

Some clones are missing from TCRdb's copy, which holds only in-frame ones; the method was immunoSEQ multiplex PCR. The repertoire consists of about 160,000 clones, with about 88% occurring once and the leading ten covering 2.5% to 3%. The V gene lost 6 bases and the J gene lost 3 bases, with 26 bases spanning the gap. CDR1 and CDR2 (germline): MDHEN, SYDVKM. This CDR3 has 18 amino acids. Of note for this clone: No antigen is known for it.

The sequencing sample was made of PBMCs. The sequence derives from a man younger than 35 in good health and CMV-seronegative. V is TRBV28 and J is TRBJ1-2; a possible D gene is TRBD1 (6 bases). CDR3 region: CASSPFIGAGGHDYGYTF. DNA for the CDR3: TGTGCCAGCAGCCCATTTATAGGAGCTGGGGGCCATGACTATGGCTACACCTTC.